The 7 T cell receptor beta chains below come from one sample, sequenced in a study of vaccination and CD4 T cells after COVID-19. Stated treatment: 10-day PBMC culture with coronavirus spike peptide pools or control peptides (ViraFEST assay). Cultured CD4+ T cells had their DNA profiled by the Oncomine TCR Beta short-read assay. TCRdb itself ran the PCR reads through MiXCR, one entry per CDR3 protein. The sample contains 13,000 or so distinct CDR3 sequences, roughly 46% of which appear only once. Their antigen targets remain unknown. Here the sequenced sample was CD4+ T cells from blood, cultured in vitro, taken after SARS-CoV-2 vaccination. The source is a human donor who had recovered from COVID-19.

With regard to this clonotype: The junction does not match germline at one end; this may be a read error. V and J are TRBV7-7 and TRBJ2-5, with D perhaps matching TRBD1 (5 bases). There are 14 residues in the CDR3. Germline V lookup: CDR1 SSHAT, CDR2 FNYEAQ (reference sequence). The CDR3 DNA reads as TGTGCTAGCAGCTTAGGGCCAGGGCGAGAGACCCAGTACTTC. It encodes CASSLGPGRETQYF.

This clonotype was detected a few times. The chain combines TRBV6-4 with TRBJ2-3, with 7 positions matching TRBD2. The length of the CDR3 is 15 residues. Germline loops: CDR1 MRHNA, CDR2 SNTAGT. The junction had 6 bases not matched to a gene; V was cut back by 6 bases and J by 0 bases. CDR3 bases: TGTGCCAGCAGCACTGATAGCGGGAGCACAGATACGCAGTATTTT. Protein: CASSTDSGSTDTQYF.

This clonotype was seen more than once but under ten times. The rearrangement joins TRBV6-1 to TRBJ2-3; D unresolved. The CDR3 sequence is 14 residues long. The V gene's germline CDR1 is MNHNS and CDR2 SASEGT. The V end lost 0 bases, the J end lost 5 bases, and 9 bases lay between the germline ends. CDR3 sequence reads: CASSEALEIDTQYF. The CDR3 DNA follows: TGTGCCAGCAGTGAAGCGCTAGAAATAGATACGCAGTATTTT.

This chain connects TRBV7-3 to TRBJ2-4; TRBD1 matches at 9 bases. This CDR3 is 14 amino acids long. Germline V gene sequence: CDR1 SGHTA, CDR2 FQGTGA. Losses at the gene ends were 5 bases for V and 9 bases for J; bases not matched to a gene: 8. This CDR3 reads CASSPGQGGGIQYF. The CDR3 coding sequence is TGTGCCAGCAGCCCGGGACAGGGAGGGGGCATTCAGTACTTC. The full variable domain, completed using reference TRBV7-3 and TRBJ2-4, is GAGVSQTPSNKVTEKGKYVELRCDPISGHTALYWYRQSLGQGPEFLIYFQGTGAADDSGLPNDRFFAVRPEGSVSTLKIQRTERGDSAVYLCASSPGQGGGIQYFGAGTRLSVL.

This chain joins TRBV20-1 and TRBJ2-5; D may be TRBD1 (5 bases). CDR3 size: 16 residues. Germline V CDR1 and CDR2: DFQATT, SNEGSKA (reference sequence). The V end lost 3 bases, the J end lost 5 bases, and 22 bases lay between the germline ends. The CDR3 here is CSASPAGAGIGETQYF. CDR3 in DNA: TGCAGTGCTAGTCCGGCTGGCGCAGGGATCGGGGAGACCCAGTACTTC.

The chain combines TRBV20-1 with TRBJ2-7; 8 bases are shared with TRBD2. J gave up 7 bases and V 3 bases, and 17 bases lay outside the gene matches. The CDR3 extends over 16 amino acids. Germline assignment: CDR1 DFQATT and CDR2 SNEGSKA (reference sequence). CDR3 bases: TGCAGTGCTAGCGGGAGGGCTGGGGGAACCCTCCGAGAGCAGTACTTC. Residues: CSASGRAGGTLREQYF.

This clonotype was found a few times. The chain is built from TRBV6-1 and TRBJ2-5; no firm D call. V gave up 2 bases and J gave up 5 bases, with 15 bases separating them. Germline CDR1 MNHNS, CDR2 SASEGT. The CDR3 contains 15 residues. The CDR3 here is CASSERSDGRETQYF. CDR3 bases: TGTGCCAGCAGTGAACGGAGTGACGGTCGGGAGACCCAGTACTTC.